This note documents a single TCR beta chain sequence. Antigen: not known. The germline V and J ends were trimmed by 4 bases and 1 base, with 12 bases remaining between them. The CDR3 sequence is 15 residues long. The germline V gene has CDR1 SGHRS and CDR2 YFSETQ. These data come from a study of response to subunit inactivated influenza vaccine. In TCRdb, the RT-PCR reads were re-called with MiXCR into one record per CDR3 protein. There are roughly 160,000 distinct CDR3 sequences in the sample; under 13% occur only once, and about an eighth lies in the top ten. Study-level points and caveats: Authors suggested each seasonal influenza vaccination recruits few new T cells.

This receptor was identified in a man aged 45-65 years who received an inactivated influenza vaccine. The V and J genes are TRBV5-1 and TRBJ2-1; possibly TRBD1 for D (6 bases). The source was non-naive T cells sorted from PBMCs, collected about 40 days after vaccination. CDR3 protein: CASSPATGSYNEQFF. The CDR3 nucleotides read TGCGCCAGCAGCCCCGCGACAGGATCCTACAATGAGCAGTTCTTC.